Described below is a single T cell receptor beta chain sequence and its context. Its antigen is still unknown. At one end the junction does not follow the germline gene, possibly because of a read error. The source material, RNA transcripts, was used to amplify TCR beta CDR3 regions. The primer set for the first-round RT-PCR of the TCR CDR3 was HTBI. A single record per CDR3 protein comes from TCRdb applying MiXCR to the multiplex PCR reads. Of approximately 560,000 distinct CDR3 sequences listed, roughly 46% are singletons. Hyperthyroidism was newly diagnosed in patients aged 18 to 65 (duration under 2 months). Germline V gene sequence: CDR1 SNHLY, CDR2 FYNNEI. The CDR3 covers 12 residues. The source of the sample is a study of T cells in Graves' hyperthyroidism and ophthalmopathy. General observations from the study: In blood, most of the thyroid clonotypes expanded above 0.001 were also present. The model identified upcoming ophthalmopathy a median approximately six months ahead of onset.

This sequence originates from a woman younger than 35 with Graves' hyperthyroidism. The chain has TRBV2 and TRBJ1-2; 8 bases match TRBD1. Material for sequencing was peripheral blood or thyroid tissue (not recorded which). The DNA for the CDR3 is TGTGCCAGCAGAACAGGGACAGGTAGCCTCCTCTTC. Translating it yields CASRTGTGSLLF.